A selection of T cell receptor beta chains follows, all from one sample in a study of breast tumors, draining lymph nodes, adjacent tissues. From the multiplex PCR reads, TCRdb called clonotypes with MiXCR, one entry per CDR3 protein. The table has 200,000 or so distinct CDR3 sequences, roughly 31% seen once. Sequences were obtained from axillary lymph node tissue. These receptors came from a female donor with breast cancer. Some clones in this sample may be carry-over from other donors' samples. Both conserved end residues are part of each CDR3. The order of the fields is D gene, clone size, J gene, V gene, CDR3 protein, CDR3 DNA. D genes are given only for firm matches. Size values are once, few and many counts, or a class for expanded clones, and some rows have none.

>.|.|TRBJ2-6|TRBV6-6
CASSSAGPSGANVLTF
TGTGCCAGCAGTTCCGCAGGTCCCTCTGGGGCCAACGTCCTGACTTTC
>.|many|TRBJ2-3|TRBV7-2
CASGLTDTQYF
TGTGCCAGCGGCCTTACAGATACGCAGTATTTT
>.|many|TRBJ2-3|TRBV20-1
CSARGRISTDTQYF
TGCAGTGCCCGGGGACGGATTAGCACAGATACGCAGTATTTT
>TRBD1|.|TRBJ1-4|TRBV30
CAWSGQGDEKLFF
TGTGCCTGGAGTGGGCAGGGGGATGAAAAACTGTTTTTT
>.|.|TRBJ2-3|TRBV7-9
CASSIQANGWRGRPDTQYF
TGTGCCAGCAGCATCCAGGCTAATGGATGGAGGGGTAGGCCAGATACGCAGTATTTT
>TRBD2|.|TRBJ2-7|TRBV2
CASQAGAFLRQYF
TGTGCCAGCCAAGCGGGAGCCTTCTTACGGCAGTACTTC
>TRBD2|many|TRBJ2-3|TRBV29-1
CSVRLAGGGDTQYF
TGCAGCGTTAGACTAGCGGGGGGAGGAGATACGCAGTATTTT
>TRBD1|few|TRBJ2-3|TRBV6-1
CASSKDRGVGTDTQYF
TGTGCCAGCAGCAAAGACAGGGGTGTAGGCACAGATACGCAGTATTTT
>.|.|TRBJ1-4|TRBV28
CASSLWDEKLFF
TGTGCCAGCAGTTTATGGGATGAAAAACTGTTTTTT
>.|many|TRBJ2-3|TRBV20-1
CSANPASTDTQYF
TGCAGTGCTAATCCTGCTAGCACAGATACGCAGTATTTT
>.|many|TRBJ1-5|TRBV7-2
CASSSDSGFQPQHF
TGTGCCAGCAGCTCCGATTCAGGGTTTCAGCCCCAGCATTTT
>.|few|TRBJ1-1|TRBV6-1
CASTPVRDSREAFF
TGTGCCAGCACTCCCGTCCGGGACTCAAGAGAAGCTTTCTTT
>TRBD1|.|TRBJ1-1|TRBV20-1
CSAREGAVGTEAFF
TGCAGTGCTAGGGAGGGGGCGGTGGGCACTGAAGCTTTCTTT
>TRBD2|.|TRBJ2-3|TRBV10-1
CASSEGVSGGTDTQYF
TGCGCCAGCAGCGAGGGGGTTAGCGGGGGCACAGATACGCAGTATTTT
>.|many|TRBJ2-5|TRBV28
CASSLAGPVQETQYF
TGTGCCAGCAGTTTGGCAGGACCCGTCCAAGAGACCCAGTACTTC
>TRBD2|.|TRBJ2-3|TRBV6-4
CATPPYGRAEVDTQYF
TGTGCCACCCCCCCTTACGGGAGGGCCGAGGTAGATACGCAGTATTTT
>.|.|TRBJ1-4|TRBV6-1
CASAVYEQRGEKLFF
TGTGCCAGCGCTGTCTACGAGCAGAGGGGAGAAAAACTGTTTTTT
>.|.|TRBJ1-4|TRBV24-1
CATSEPGPGAEKLFF
TGTGCCACCAGTGAGCCGGGCCCCGGAGCCGAAAAACTGTTTTTT
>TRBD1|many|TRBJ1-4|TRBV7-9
CASGGQATNEKLFF
TGTGCCAGCGGCGGACAGGCGACCAATGAAAAACTGTTTTTT
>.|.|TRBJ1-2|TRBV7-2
CASRGTLSLKSFPNYGYTF
TGTGCCAGCAGGGGGACCCTCTCCCTGAAGAGTTTCCCTAACTATGGCTACACCTTC
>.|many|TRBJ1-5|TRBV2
CASSEFQGRSNQPQHF
TGTGCCAGCAGTGAGTTTCAGGGTCGGAGCAATCAGCCCCAGCATTTT
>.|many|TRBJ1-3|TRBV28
CASSLTRNTIYF
TGTGCCAGCAGTTTAACGCGAAACACCATATATTTT
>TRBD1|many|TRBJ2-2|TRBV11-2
CASSSSTGRVGELFF
TGTGCCAGCAGCTCCTCGACAGGGCGGGTCGGGGAGCTGTTTTTT
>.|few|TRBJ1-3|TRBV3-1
CASSQEPPRSGNTIYF
TGTGCCAGCAGCCAAGAACCCCCCCGGTCTGGAAACACCATATATTTT
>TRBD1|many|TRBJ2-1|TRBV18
CASSPVRTGVNEQFF
TGTGCCAGCTCACCAGTGCGAACAGGGGTCAATGAGCAGTTCTTC
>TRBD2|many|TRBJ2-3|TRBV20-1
CSARDASGRADTQYF
TGCAGTGCTAGAGATGCTAGCGGGAGGGCGGATACGCAGTATTTT
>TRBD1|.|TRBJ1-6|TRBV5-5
CASSLARTGNSPLHF
TGTGCCAGCAGCTTGGCCAGGACAGGGAATTCACCCCTCCACTTT
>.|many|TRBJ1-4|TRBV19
CASTETNEKLFF
TGTGCCAGTACAGAAACTAATGAAAAACTGTTTTTT
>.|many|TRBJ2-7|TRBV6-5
CASSPRTGRDEQYF
TGTGCCAGCAGCCCCCGGACAGGGAGGGACGAGCAGTACTTC
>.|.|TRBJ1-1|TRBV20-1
CSASRNTEAFF
TGCAGTGCCTCCCGGAACACTGAAGCTTTCTTT
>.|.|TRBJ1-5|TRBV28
CASSLGRRGSYQPQHF
TGTGCCAGCAGTTTGGGGAGGAGGGGAAGTTATCAGCCCCAGCATTTT
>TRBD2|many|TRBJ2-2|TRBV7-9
CASSLTSGNTGELFF
TGTGCCAGCAGCTTAACTAGCGGGAACACCGGGGAGCTGTTTTTT
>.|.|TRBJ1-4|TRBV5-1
CASSLRQNNEKLFF
TGCGCCAGCAGCTTGCGGCAGAACAATGAAAAACTGTTTTTT
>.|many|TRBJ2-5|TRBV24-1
CATSDSLAALQETQYF
TGTGCCACCAGTGATTCACTAGCCGCTCTCCAAGAGACCCAGTACTTC
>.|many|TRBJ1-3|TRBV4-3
CASSQDQSSGNTIYF
TGCGCCAGCAGCCAAGACCAGAGCTCTGGAAACACCATATATTTT
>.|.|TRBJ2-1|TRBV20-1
CSASPGAEQFF
TGCAGTGCTAGCCCGGGAGCGGAGCAGTTCTTC
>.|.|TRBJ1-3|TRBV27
CASPEGGSGNTIYF
TGTGCCAGCCCTGAGGGGGGCTCGGGAAACACCATATATTTT
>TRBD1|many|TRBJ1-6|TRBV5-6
CASSLVVTGGSPLHF
TGTGCCAGCAGCTTGGTTGTGACAGGGGGTTCACCCCTCCACTTT
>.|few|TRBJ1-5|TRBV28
CASSYALGAQHF
TGTGCCAGCAGTTACGCTTTAGGGGCCCAGCATTTT
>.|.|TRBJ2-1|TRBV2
CARTDNEQFF
TGTGCCCGGACGGACAATGAGCAGTTCTTC
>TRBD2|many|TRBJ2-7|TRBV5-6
CASSPVGSGSSYEQYF
TGTGCCAGCAGCCCCGTAGGAAGCGGGAGCTCCTACGAGCAGTACTTC
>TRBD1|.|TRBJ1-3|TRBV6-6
CASSPQGVPSGNTIYF
TGTGCCAGCAGTCCTCAGGGGGTCCCCTCTGGAAACACCATATATTTT
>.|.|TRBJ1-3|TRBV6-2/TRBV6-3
CASSSAGNRNTIYF
TGTGCCAGCAGCTCGGCCGGCAACCGAAACACCATATATTTT
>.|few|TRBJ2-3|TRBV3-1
CASSQEIGGIGTDTQYF
TGTGCCAGCAGCCAAGAGATAGGAGGAATCGGCACAGATACGCAGTATTTT
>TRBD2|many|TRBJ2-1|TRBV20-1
CSAPRTRSNFEQFF
TGCAGTGCTCCTCGGACTAGATCGAACTTTGAGCAGTTCTTC
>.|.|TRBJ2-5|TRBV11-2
CASSVARDTQETQYF
TGTGCCAGCAGCGTAGCCCGGGACACCCAAGAGACCCAGTACTTC
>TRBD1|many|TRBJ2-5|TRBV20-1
CSASPLEGAETQYF
TGCAGTGCTAGTCCCCTCGAGGGGGCAGAGACCCAGTACTTC
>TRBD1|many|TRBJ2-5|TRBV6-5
CASSYSFGTGGVETQYF
TGTGCCAGCAGTTACTCATTCGGGACAGGGGGCGTCGAGACCCAGTACTTC
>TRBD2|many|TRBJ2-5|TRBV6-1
CASGVAGGYQETQYF
TGTGCCAGCGGGGTAGCGGGGGGCTACCAAGAGACCCAGTACTTC
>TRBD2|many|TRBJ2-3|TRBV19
CATRTSGGTDTQYF
TGTGCCACCCGGACTAGCGGGGGCACAGATACGCAGTATTTT
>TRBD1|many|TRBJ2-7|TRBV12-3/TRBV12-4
CASSLSGTGGDEQYF
TGTGCCAGCAGTCTGTCCGGGACAGGGGGCGACGAGCAGTACTTC
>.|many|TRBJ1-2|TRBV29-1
CSVEEGGINGYTF
TGCAGCGTTGAAGAGGGGGGCATCAATGGCTACACCTTC
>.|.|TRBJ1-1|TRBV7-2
CASSRGPLNTEAFF
TGTGCCAGCAGCCGGGGACCGCTGAACACTGAAGCTTTCTTT
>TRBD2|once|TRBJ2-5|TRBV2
CASSVTIAGEPEETQYF
TGTGCCAGCAGTGTAACCATAGCGGGGGAGCCCGAAGAGACCCAGTACTTC
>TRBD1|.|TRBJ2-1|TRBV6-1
CASSEPGGASYNEQFF
TGTGCCAGCAGTGAACCAGGGGGCGCTTCCTACAATGAGCAGTTCTTC
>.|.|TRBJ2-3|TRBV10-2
CARAGAQYF
TGCGCCAGGGCCGGGGCGCAGTATTTT
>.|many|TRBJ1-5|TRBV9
CASSSTPLTGKLKNQPQHF
TGTGCCAGCAGTTCCACCCCCCTCACCGGGAAACTTAAGAATCAGCCCCAGCATTTT
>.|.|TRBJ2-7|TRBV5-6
CASSNRRAGYEQYF
TGTGCCAGCAGCAACCGAAGAGCAGGATACGAGCAGTACTTC